The 12 T cell receptor beta chains presented below share a single source sample, sequenced in a study of control samples from healthy donors and cancer patients. Data came from immunoSEQ multiplex PCR; TCRdb stores just in-frame clones and leaves some out. The sample contains more than 85,000 clones, over 75% of which appear only once. Sequencing used PBMCs. All receptors come from a woman aged 60-75 years with lung cancer.

The V call is TRBV9, the J call TRBJ1-3, with D perhaps matching TRBD1 (6 bases). Germline CDR1 SGDLS, CDR2 YYNGEE. CDR3 size: 16 residues. V was trimmed by 4 bases and J by 0 bases, leaving 14 bases between them. CDR3 bases: TGTGCCAGCAGCCCCAGGCAGGGGAGCTCTGGAAACACCATATATTTT. Translating it yields CASSPRQGSSGNTIYF.

The rearrangement links TRBV5-1 to TRBJ2-5; 9 nucleotides match TRBD1. With V trimmed by 3 bases and J by 2 bases, 5 bases remained unmatched. This CDR3 region has 15 residues. Germline V lookup: CDR1 SGHRS, CDR2 YFSETQ. Here the CDR3 reads CASSWGDREQETQYF. In DNA form, the CDR3 reads TGCGCCAGCAGCTGGGGGGACAGGGAGCAAGAGACCCAGTACTTC. The whole variable domain, remainder taken from reference TRBV5-1 and TRBJ2-5, is KAGVTQTPRYLIKTRGQQVTLSCSPISGHRSVSWYQQTPGQGLQFLFEYFSETQRNKGNFPGRFSGRQFSNSRSEMNVSTLELGDSALYLCASSWGDREQETQYFGPGTRLLVL.

The chain is built from TRBV6-6 and TRBJ2-2; TRBD1 matches at 11 bases. The trim removed 6 bases at V and 6 bases at J, leaving 9 bases unmatched. Germline values: CDR1 MNHNY, CDR2 SVGAGI (reference sequence). The CDR3 has 16 amino acids. The CDR3 DNA reads TGTGCCAGCAGGGACGGGACAGGGGGGGAGGCCGGGGAGCTGTTTTTT. This sequence encodes CASRDGTGGEAGELFF.

The rearrangement links TRBV19 to TRBJ1-2; no firm D call. In germline, CDR1 is LNHDA, CDR2 SQIVND (reference sequence). CDR3 length equals 16 residues. V was cut by 0 bases and J by 0 bases, with 11 bases left in between. In DNA form, the CDR3 reads TGTGCCAGTAGTATAGAAGGGTCGGCAGCTAACTATGGCTACACCTTC. This sequence encodes CASSIEGSAANYGYTF.

The chain carries TRBV4-1 and TRBJ1-2; no clear D. The CDR3 is 14 amino acids. Germline CDR1 is MGHRA and CDR2 is YSYEKL. Trimming removed 6 bases from V and 0 bases from J, with 11 bases in between. CDR3 DNA sequence: TGCGCCAGCAGAAGGTCTGTAGCTAACTATGGCTACACCTTC. Protein sequence: CASRRSVANYGYTF.

This clone occurred once. The gene calls are TRBV5-4 and TRBJ2-5; TRBD1 aligns across 10 bases. The trim removed 2 bases at V and 2 bases at J, leaving 6 bases unmatched. The CDR3 totals 16 residues. The V gene's germline CDR1 is SGHNT and CDR2 YYREEE (reference sequence). The CDR3 reads CASSFGTGAPQETQYF. CDR3 coding DNA: TGTGCCAGCAGCTTTGGGACAGGGGCTCCGCAAGAGACCCAGTACTTC.

The V call is TRBV12-3 or TRBV12-4, the J call TRBJ1-1; tentative D call: TRBD1 (6 bases). Trimming stripped 7 bases from V and 1 base from J, with 10 bases between. This CDR3 has 13 residues. The CDR3 region is CASILQGNTEAFF. CDR3 in DNA: TGTGCCAGCATCCTACAGGGGAACACTGAAGCTTTCTTT.

V and J are TRBV9 and TRBJ2-7; D not certain. V dropped 3 bases and J dropped 3 bases, with 10 bases sitting between them. This CDR3 has 13 amino acids. Germline values: CDR1 SGDLS, CDR2 YYNGEE. The CDR3 is CASSGGSSYEQYF. The DNA of the CDR3 is TGTGCCAGCAGCGGTGGCAGTAGCTACGAGCAGTACTTC.

V is TRBV30 and J is TRBJ1-5; no definite D call. V shed 2 bases and J shed 5 bases, with 10 bases lying between them. The germline V gene encodes CDR1 GTSNPN and CDR2 SVGIG (reference sequence). The CDR3 loop spans 13 amino acids. The chain's CDR3 is CAWSRRGDQPQHF. CDR3 sequence (DNA): TGTGCCTGGAGTCGACGTGGGGATCAGCCCCAGCATTTT. Variable domain in full (rest from reference TRBV30 and TRBJ1-5): SQTIHQWPATLVQPVGSPLSLECTVEGTSNPNLYWYRQAAGRGLQLLFYSVGIGQISSEVPQNLSASRPQDRQFILSSKKLLLSDSGFYLCAWSRRGDQPQHFGDGTRLSIL.

This chain joins TRBV7-2 and TRBJ1-3; no firm D call. This CDR3 is 14 amino acids long. The germline V gene has CDR1 SGHTA and CDR2 FQGNSA. Trimming cost V 1 base and J 7 bases, with 11 bases left between them. DNA of the CDR3: TGTGCCAGCAGCTTAGAAATACCGCCGAACACCATATATTTT. Encoded protein: CASSLEIPPNTIYF.

V is TRBV5-1 and J is TRBJ2-3, with D perhaps matching TRBD1 or TRBD2 (5 bases each). Germline CDR1 SGHRS, CDR2 YFSETQ. Deletions cut 5 bases from V and 5 bases from J, with 18 bases between. The CDR3 length is 15 residues. CDR3 residues: CASRWTDSGGDTQYF. The CDR3 DNA sequence: TGCGCCAGCAGGTGGACTGACTCTGGGGGAGATACGCAGTATTTT. Complete variable domain (other parts from reference TRBV5-1 and TRBJ2-3): KAGVTQTPRYLIKTRGQQVTLSCSPISGHRSVSWYQQTPGQGLQFLFEYFSETQRNKGNFPGRFSGRQFSNSRSEMNVSTLELGDSALYLCASRWTDSGGDTQYFGPGTRLTVL.

Of note for this clone: Different DNA sequences within this sample yield the same CDR3. V is TRBV18 and J is TRBJ2-7; D gene ambiguous. The V end lost 3 bases, the J end lost 0 bases, and 6 bases lay between the germline ends. This CDR3 region has 13 residues. CDR1 is KGHSH, CDR2 LQKENI, per germline. The CDR3 is CASSPPDSYEQYF. CDR3 DNA: TGTGCCAGCTCACCCCCGGACTCCTACGAGCAGTACTTC.